This T cell receptor (beta chain) is drawn from a study of blood T cell repertoires in COVID-19. Trimming cost V 5 bases and J 7 bases; bases outside gene matches: 16. This CDR3 has 18 residues. In germline, CDR1 is MDHEN, CDR2 SYDVKM. Assay used: immunoSEQ multiplex PCR; TCRdb lists only in-frame clones, some missing. This table has 200,000 to 300,000 clones, roughly nine tenths appearing once. Sequencing was carried out using PBMCs or T cells enriched from blood (not recorded which). The TCR originated in a woman in her late teens or twenties who had recovered from COVID-19. This sequence joins TRBV28 and TRBJ1-5; 11 nucleotides line up with TRBD1. The CDR3 reads CASSPSKADRGLGQPQHF. In DNA, the CDR3 is TGTGCCAGCAGTCCAAGCAAAGCGGACAGGGGGCTAGGCCAGCCCCAGCATTTT.